The 28 T cell receptor beta chains in this list originate from one sample, sequenced in a study of blood T cell repertoires in COVID-19. Method: immunoSEQ multiplex PCR; TCRdb's copy keeps in-frame clones and lacks some. The data hold 200,000 to 250,000 clones, with about 82% observed a single time. Sequencing used peripheral blood. These receptor sequences come from a woman in her seventies with COVID-19, enrolled during active disease.

V gene TRBV19 combines with J gene TRBJ2-3; 9 bases agree with TRBD2. Unmatched junction bases numbered 9, after V lost 4 bases and J lost 7 bases. Germline V gene lookup returns CDR1 LNHDA and CDR2 SQIVND (reference sequence). This CDR3 contains 15 residues. CDR3 residues: CASSTAGGLLNTQYF. CDR3 nucleotide sequence: TGTGCCAGTAGTACGGCGGGGGGGCTTTTGAATACGCAGTATTTT.

Concerning this clone itself: Other DNA sequences from this sample encode an identical CDR3 as well. V and J are TRBV7-2 and TRBJ2-5, with 9 nucleotides matching TRBD1. Per germline, CDR1 SGHTA and CDR2 FQGNSA. The CDR3 runs to 13 residues. The J segment lost 4 bases and the V segment lost 3 bases, leaving 0 bases of the junction unmatched. The CDR3 reads CASSLGQGETQYF. CDR3 nucleotide sequence: TGTGCCAGCAGCTTGGGACAGGGAGAGACCCAGTACTTC.

This clone was recorded only once. This chain links TRBV7-2 with TRBJ1-2; no definite D call. Germline V gene sequence: CDR1 SGHTA, CDR2 FQGNSA. The V end lost 1 base, the J end lost 4 bases, and 13 bases lay between the germline ends. The CDR3 length is 15 residues. CDR3 residues: CASSLGSPRSYGYTF. The CDR3 DNA sequence: TGTGCCAGCAGCTTAGGGTCCCCACGGAGCTATGGCTACACCTTC.

This chain links TRBV10-3 with TRBJ1-6; D might be TRBD1 (6 bases). Trimming took off 6 bases at V and 3 bases at J, with 9 bases between the two ends. The CDR3 has 14 amino acids. Germline-derived CDR1 and CDR2 are ENHRY and SYGVKD. DNA for the CDR3: TGTGCCATCAGGGGACAAAACTATAATTCACCCCTCCACTTT. It codes for CAIRGQNYNSPLHF.

V is TRBV4-3 and J is TRBJ2-3; 14 nucleotides line up with TRBD2. Germline V gene data show CDR1 as LGHNA and CDR2 as YSLEER. The CDR3 has 17 amino acids. Trimming took 1 base from V and 4 from J; bases not matched to a gene: 4. In DNA, the CDR3 is TGCGCCAGCAGCCAAGGACTAGCGGGAGGGGGATCAGATACGCAGTATTTT. Translation: CASSQGLAGGGSDTQYF.

The V gene is TRBV7-9, the J gene TRBJ1-2, with a tentative D call TRBD1 (6 bases). V lost 5 bases, J lost 2 bases, and 18 bases lay in between. Germline V gene lookup returns CDR1 SEHNR and CDR2 FQNEAQ (reference sequence). This CDR3 has 16 amino acids. For the CDR3, the DNA is TGTGCCAGCAGCCTAGGGGACACGAGGGACAACTATGGCTACACCTTC. Translating it yields CASSLGDTRDNYGYTF.

V gene TRBV5-1 combines with J gene TRBJ2-1; D gene unclear. V was cut by 4 bases and J by 4 bases, with 18 bases left in between. Germline V CDR1 and CDR2: SGHRS, YFSETQ. CDR3 size: 16 residues. CDR3 in amino acids: CASSPFGGERYNEQFF. CDR3 in DNA: TGCGCCAGCAGCCCCTTTGGCGGAGAGAGGTACAATGAGCAGTTCTTC.

The genes are TRBV3-1 (or the pseudogene TRBV3-2) and TRBJ1-2, with 8 bases that match TRBD1. The CDR3 is 20 residues long. The trim removed 3 bases at V and 2 bases at J, leaving 20 bases unmatched. Per the germline V gene, CDR1 is LGHDT and CDR2 is YNNKEL (reference sequence). The CDR3 nucleotides are TGTGCCAGCAGCCAGCTTCTTGGGACAGGCTCCCCGGGGAACAACTATGGCTACACCTTC. Translating it yields CASSQLLGTGSPGNNYGYTF.

The V call is TRBV4-3, the J call TRBJ2-3; TRBD1 agrees at 9 bases. This CDR3 is built from 14 residues. The ends lost 1 base at V and 7 bases at J; junction bases unmatched: 3. The germline CDR1 and CDR2 sequences are LGHNA and YSLEER. CDR3 residues: CASSQGTGVNTQYF. In nucleotides, the CDR3 is TGCGCCAGCAGCCAAGGGACAGGGGTCAATACGCAGTATTTT.

Only one count was recorded for this clone. CDR3 DNA: TGCAGTGCTAGTGAAGCGGGATTCGATACGCAGTATTTT. It specifies CSASEAGFDTQYF. V is TRBV20-1 and J is TRBJ2-3, with 7 bases identical to TRBD2. The germline CDR1 and CDR2 sequences are DFQATT and SNEGSKA (reference sequence). The CDR3 contains 13 residues. With 3 bases clipped from V and 6 bases from J, the junction kept 6 bases outside the gene matches.

This rearrangement joins TRBV10-2 to TRBJ2-5; D may be TRBD1 (6 bases). Between the trimmed V and J ends, which lost 6 bases and 5 bases, there was a span of 16 bases. CDR3 size: 14 residues. CDR1 is WSHSY, CDR2 SAAADI, per germline. CDR3 amino acids: CASSAGQRSETQYF. The CDR3 coding sequence is TGCGCCAGCAGCGCAGGACAGCGATCGGAGACCCAGTACTTC.

The chain has TRBV13 and TRBJ1-6; D perhaps matches TRBD1 (6 bases). CDR1 is PRHDT and CDR2 is FYEKMQ in the germline V gene (reference sequence). The CDR3 spans 14 residues. Trimming pared 4 bases from V and 7 bases from J, leaving 11 bases between. DNA for the CDR3: TGTGCCAGCAGCTCAGGACAGACCAATTCACCCCTCCACTTT. It specifies CASSSGQTNSPLHF.

The J gene is TRBJ2-3, the V gene TRBV5-1; the D gene is possibly TRBD2 (5 bases). The CDR3 has 14 residues. The germline V gene encodes CDR1 SGHRS and CDR2 YFSETQ. Deletions cut 0 bases from V and 4 bases from J, with 9 bases between. Written as DNA, the CDR3 is TGCGCCAGCAGCTTGGGGACTGGGTCAGATACGCAGTATTTT. Translation gives CASSLGTGSDTQYF. Drawing the rest from reference TRBV5-1 and TRBJ2-3, the complete variable domain is KAGVTQTPRYLIKTRGQQVTLSCSPISGHRSVSWYQQTPGQGLQFLFEYFSETQRNKGNFPGRFSGRQFSNSRSEMNVSTLELGDSALYLCASSLGTGSDTQYFGPGTRLTVL.

This chain connects TRBV7-9 to TRBJ2-1, with 11 bases matching TRBD2. Germline trimming cut 5 bases from V and 4 bases from J; bases unmatched to any gene: 7. CDR1 is SEHNR and CDR2 is FQNEAQ in the germline V gene (reference sequence). This CDR3 region has 16 residues. CDR3 loop: CASSPRGLAEYNEQFF. The CDR3 nucleotides read TGTGCCAGCAGCCCCCGGGGACTAGCGGAGTACAATGAGCAGTTCTTC.

The chain links TRBV11-2 to TRBJ2-1; D is undetermined. CDR1 is SGHAT and CDR2 is FQNNGV in the germline V gene. The CDR3 spans 15 residues. V was shortened by 2 bases and J by 0 bases, with 8 bases between the two germline ends. The CDR3 reads CASSLWAGSYNEQFF. The CDR3 DNA reads as TGTGCCAGCAGCTTATGGGCAGGCTCCTACAATGAGCAGTTCTTC.

In its sample, this clone was seen once. The gene calls are TRBV5-3 and TRBJ2-7; 8 nucleotides align to TRBD2. TRBV5-3 is flagged as an ORF with uncertain function. Trimming took 6 bases from V and 1 from J; bases not matched to a gene: 6. The CDR3 loop spans 14 amino acids. The CDR3 region has the DNA TGTGCCAGAACTACTAGCGGACCTTCCTACGAGCAGTACTTC. Translated, it gives CARTTSGPSYEQYF.

This chain uses TRBV19 with TRBJ1-2; unclear D gene. V lost 1 base and J 1 base, leaving 10 bases between the germline ends. The length of the CDR3 is 15 residues. Germline V gene data show CDR1 as LNHDA and CDR2 as SQIVND (reference sequence). The DNA of the CDR3 is TGTGCCAGTAGTATAGTAGGTCGGGATAACTATGGCTACACCTTC. Translated, it gives CASSIVGRDNYGYTF.

In its sample, this clone was seen once. The chain recombines TRBV11-3 with TRBJ1-1; D is possibly TRBD1 (5 bases). The CDR3 has 14 residues. Per the germline V gene, CDR1 is SGHNT and CDR2 is YENEEA. The ends were cut back, 7 bases at V and 7 bases at J, with 19 bases in the middle. CDR3 bases: TGTGCCAGCACCTTTAGGGACCGCGGGGGTGAAGCTTTCTTT. Its translation is CASTFRDRGGEAFF.

The rearrangement uses TRBV7-2 and TRBJ1-6, with D perhaps TRBD1 (5 bases). The length of the CDR3 is 13 residues. Deletions cut 1 base from V and 10 bases from J, with 8 bases between. Germline CDR1 is SGHTA and CDR2 is FQGNSA. The CDR3 bases are TGTGCCAGCAGCTTAGGGACATTCTCACCCCTCCACTTT. Its translation is CASSLGTFSPLHF. Full variable domain (rest looked up from reference TRBV7-2 and TRBJ1-6): GAGVSQSPSNKVTEKGKDVELRCDPISGHTALYWYRQSLGQGLEFLIYFQGNSAPDKSGLPSDRFSAERTGGSVSTLTIQRTQQEDSAVYLCASSLGTFSPLHFGNGTRLTVT.

The CDR3 DNA reads as TGTGCCAGCAGCCTTGGACAGGGGGACATTCAGTACTTC. Its translation: CASSLGQGDIQYF. V usage is TRBV7-9 and J usage is TRBJ2-4, with TRBD1 matching 10 bases. The ends lost 5 bases at V and 8 bases at J; junction bases unmatched: 3. CDR1 SEHNR and CDR2 FQNEAQ come from the germline V gene (reference sequence). The CDR3 runs 13 residues.

This clone was detected a few times. V is TRBV2 and J is TRBJ1-1; maybe TRBD1 (5 bases). This CDR3 region has 11 residues. CDR1 and CDR2 from the germline V gene are SNHLY and FYNNEI. V lost 7 bases, J lost 7 bases, and 10 bases lay in between. This CDR3 reads CASTGTVEAFF. CDR3 DNA: TGTGCCAGCACCGGGACTGTTGAAGCTTTCTTT.

The chain combines TRBV19 with TRBJ2-2; TRBD2 matches at 14 bases. Germline trimming cut 6 bases from V and 0 bases from J; bases unmatched to any gene: 9. CDR1 LNHDA and CDR2 SQIVND come from the germline V gene (reference sequence). CDR3 length: 19 amino acids. CDR3 sequence: CASSISGLAGGANTGELFF. The CDR3, as DNA: TGTGCCAGTAGCATCTCAGGACTAGCGGGGGGCGCGAACACCGGGGAGCTGTTTTTT.

The V gene is TRBV18, the J gene TRBJ1-3, with TRBD1 matching over 9 bases. This CDR3 comprises 17 residues. CDR1 is KGHSH, CDR2 LQKENI, per germline. V shed 2 bases, J shed 2 bases, and the junction held 7 bases outside the gene matches. In DNA, the CDR3 is TGTGCCAGCTCACCAAGGGGACAGGGTGGAACTGGAAACACCATATATTTT. Its translation is CASSPRGQGGTGNTIYF. The whole variable domain, filled in from reference TRBV18 and TRBJ1-3, reads NAGVMQNPRHLVRRRGQEARLRCSPMKGHSHVYWYRQLPEEGLKFMVYLQKENIIDESGMPKERFSAEFPKEGPSILRIQQVVRGDSAAYFCASSPRGQGGTGNTIYFGEGSWLTVV.

This clone occurred a few times. The CDR3 DNA follows: TGTGCCACCAGTGGCGGGACAGGGGGAATTCGTGGCTACACCTTC. Its translation is CATSGGTGGIRGYTF. V gene TRBV24-1 combines with J gene TRBJ1-2; 11 bases align to TRBD1. The CDR3 runs 15 residues. V gave up 5 bases and J gave up 7 bases; unmatched junction bases: 8. The germline gives CDR1 KGHDR, CDR2 SFDVKD.

This sequence joins TRBV6-2 or TRBV6-3 and TRBJ2-2; D may be TRBD1 (6 bases). CDR1 MNHEY and CDR2 SVGEGT come from the germline V gene. This CDR3 contains 16 residues. Deletions cut 1 base from V and 5 bases from J, with 14 bases between. In nucleotides, the CDR3 is TGTGCCAGCAGTTACTTGCCAGGGGCGAGGACCGGGGAGCTGTTTTTT. Amino acid sequence: CASSYLPGARTGELFF.

The chain links TRBV15 to TRBJ2-5; D is possibly TRBD1 (5 bases). The CDR3 is made up of 13 amino acids. Germline V gene data show CDR1 as LNHNV and CDR2 as YYDKDF (reference sequence). V was pared by 1 base and J by 5 bases, with 8 bases between. The CDR3 reads CATSRGGYETQYF. Written as DNA, the CDR3 is TGTGCCACCAGCAGAGGGGGCTATGAGACCCAGTACTTC.

This chain uses TRBV19 with TRBJ1-2; D is perhaps TRBD1 (6 bases). The CDR3 contains 15 residues. Germline V gene sequence: CDR1 LNHDA, CDR2 SQIVND (reference sequence). V was pared by 3 bases and J by 6 bases, with 17 bases between. This chain's CDR3 is CASSILSKWDNGYTF. Written as DNA, the CDR3 is TGTGCCAGTAGTATTTTAAGCAAATGGGACAATGGCTACACCTTC.

This clone turned up a few times. The rearrangement uses TRBV7-9 and TRBJ1-1, with unresolved D. Between the trimmed V and J ends, which lost 5 bases and 1 base, there was a span of 14 bases. CDR1 is SEHNR, CDR2 FQNEAQ, per germline (reference sequence). The CDR3 is 15 residues long. The CDR3 reads CASSPTGEKNTEAFF. The CDR3 nucleotides read TGTGCCAGCAGCCCTACCGGAGAGAAGAACACTGAAGCTTTCTTT.